This T cell receptor beta chain was recovered during a study of control samples from healthy donors and cancer patients. This clone has only one observation. TCRdb keeps only in-frame clones here, not all; method: immunoSEQ multiplex PCR. The sample includes some 130,000 clones, about nine tenths of them seen just once. This CDR3 has 18 residues. Germline values: CDR1 SGDLS, CDR2 YYNGEE. With V trimmed by 2 bases and J by 1 base, 6 bases remained unmatched. This sequence originates from a man between 45 and 60 years old with head and neck cancer. This chain joins TRBV9 and TRBJ2-3; the match to TRBD2 covers 14 bases. Sequenced: PBMCs. The CDR3 sequence: CASSVNPGLAGGTDTQYF. In DNA form, the CDR3 reads TGTGCCAGCAGCGTCAATCCGGGACTAGCGGGGGGCACAGATACGCAGTATTTT.